The present TCR beta chain was sequenced within a study of regulatory T cells in long-lasting Graves disease. With respect to this clonotype: The antigen remains undetermined.

Time point described: persistent/refractory GD, antithyroid drugs over 5 years with positive TRAb. Generation of the TCR library employed RNA extracted from PBMCs. For TCR beta, libraries came from iRepertoire HTBI primers and Arm-PCR of CDR3 regions. TCRdb passed the multiplex PCR reads through MiXCR, listing each CDR3 protein once. There are 650,000 to 850,000 distinct CDR3 sequences in the sample; 25% to 35% occur only once, and 35% to 55% lies in the top ten. Deletions cut 0 bases from V and 0 bases from J, with 12 bases between. The germline CDR1 and CDR2 sequences are SGHKS and YYEKEE (reference sequence). The CDR3 extends over 16 amino acids. General study results and limits: Persistent disease showed a preference for TRBV28, TRBJ1-2 and TRBJ2-5.

The TCR was taken from a female donor with Graves disease. This chain joins TRBV5-5 and TRBJ1-2; possible D gene TRBD1, 6 bases. The material was peripheral blood mononuclear cells (PBMCs), obtained when the disease was refractory, from a patient treated with antithyroid drugs. CDR3 loop: CASSLAWTESNYGYTF. As DNA, the CDR3 is TGTGCCAGCAGCTTGGCCTGGACAGAATCTAACTATGGCTACACCTTC.